The present T cell receptor beta chain was sequenced within a study of blood T cells in healthy people across ages. Study results and limitations: Investigators treated diversity estimates from one million T cells as underestimates.

The V gene's germline CDR1 is MNHNS and CDR2 SASEGT. The CDR3 sequence is 12 residues long. Combining a sample-barcoded 5' primer with a J-beta primer mix, a second PCR ran for about 7 to 11 cycles. TCRdb passed the 5' RACE reads through MiXCR, listing each CDR3 protein once. The sample lists 1.5 million to 2 million distinct CDR3 sequences, roughly 28% occurring once. On this clonotype itself: Its antigen remains unidentified. One junction end disagrees with the germline gene, perhaps due to a read error.

The chain joins TRBV6-1 to TRBJ1-1; D uncertain. The specimen was blood. This receptor was identified in a woman in her twenties or thirties in good health. The CDR3 region is CVSTQLMAEAFF. CDR3 in DNA: TGTGTCAGCACGCAACTTATGGCTGAAGCTTTCTTT.